The 8 T cell receptor beta chains in this list originate from one sample, sequenced in a study of blood T cell repertoires in COVID-19. The repertoire was sequenced with immunoSEQ multiplex PCR; TCRdb's copy has only in-frame clones and lacks some. The sample carries under 200,000 clones, about 85% recorded once. What was sequenced was peripheral blood. The receptors were gathered from a woman aged 45-65 years with COVID-19, enrolled during active disease.

V and J are TRBV7-3 and TRBJ2-1; TRBD1 is a possible D gene (6 bases). CDR1 is SGHTA and CDR2 is FQGTGA in the germline V gene. The CDR3 loop spans 13 amino acids. The V gene lost 3 bases and the J gene lost 5 bases, with 8 bases spanning the gap. The CDR3 loop reads CASSLGANNEQFF. CDR3 DNA sequence: TGTGCCAGCAGCTTGGGGGCTAACAATGAGCAGTTCTTC.

This chain links TRBV5-1 with TRBJ2-5, with 7 bases aligning to TRBD2. Per the germline V gene, CDR1 is SGHRS and CDR2 is YFSETQ. The CDR3 is 16 amino acids. V was pared by 0 bases and J by 2 bases, with 7 bases of the junction left unmatched. The CDR3 bases are TGCGCCAGCAGCTTGGCTTCTCGCGGGGGACAAGAGACCCAGTACTTC. Translation: CASSLASRGGQETQYF.

The V call is TRBV19, the J call TRBJ1-2; D call uncertain. The CDR3 is made up of 13 amino acids. Germline-derived CDR1 and CDR2 are LNHDA and SQIVND (reference sequence). The ends were cut back, 5 bases at V and 6 bases at J, with 13 bases in the middle. This CDR3 is CASSFGPGDGYTF. CDR3 coding DNA: TGTGCCAGTAGTTTTGGGCCCGGGGATGGCTACACCTTC. The full variable domain, rest sourced from reference TRBV19 and TRBJ1-2, is DGGITQSPKYLFRKEGQNVTLSCEQNLNHDAMYWYRQDPGQGLRLIYYSQIVNDFQKGDIAEGYSVSREKKESFPLTVTSAQKNPTAFYLCASSFGPGDGYTFGSGTRLTVV.

This chain connects TRBV7-2 to TRBJ1-2; a weak D match, TRBD1 (5 bases). The CDR3 runs 12 residues. V was clipped by 4 bases and J by 4 bases, with 7 bases between them. Germline V CDR1 and CDR2: SGHTA, FQGNSA. CDR3 in DNA: TGTGCCAGCAGCTCGACAGTCTATGGCTACACCTTC. As protein: CASSSTVYGYTF.

At least ten counts were recorded for this clone. The V call is TRBV2, the J call TRBJ2-3; possible D gene TRBD2, 6 bases. This CDR3 is 14 amino acids long. V gave up 3 bases and J gave up 2 bases, with 9 bases separating them. Per germline, CDR1 SNHLY and CDR2 FYNNEI. The CDR3 protein is CASSDGGLTDTQYF. CDR3 coding DNA: TGTGCCAGCAGTGATGGGGGACTCACAGATACGCAGTATTTT.

The chain has TRBV18 and TRBJ2-5; 9 nucleotides match TRBD2. J gave up 5 bases and V 6 bases, and 13 bases lay outside the gene matches. CDR1 is KGHSH and CDR2 is LQKENI in the germline V gene. CDR3 length equals 16 residues. The CDR3 DNA is TGTGCCAGCTCGCTTTCTAGCGGGGCTGGTAGGGAGACCCAGTACTTC. The encoded protein is CASSLSSGAGRETQYF.

This clone was seen more than once but under ten times. V gene TRBV6-1 combines with J gene TRBJ2-7; 8 bases are shared with TRBD2. Trimming took 0 bases from V and 9 from J; bases not matched to a gene: 7. The CDR3 extends over 14 amino acids. Germline V gives CDR1 MNHNS, CDR2 SASEGT. The chain's CDR3 is CASSEAAGELVQYF. DNA of the CDR3: TGTGCCAGCAGTGAAGCAGCGGGGGAGCTAGTGCAGTACTTC.

The chain combines TRBV5-6 with TRBJ2-5, with D maybe TRBD2 (5 bases). Per germline, CDR1 SGHDT and CDR2 YYEEEE. The V and J ends lost 7 bases and 2 bases respectively, with 12 bases between them. This CDR3 region has 13 residues. CDR3 amino acids: CASPKRGQETQYF. The CDR3 DNA follows: TGTGCCAGCCCCAAGCGAGGGCAAGAGACCCAGTACTTC.